Following are 2 T cell receptor beta chains from one sample sequenced in a study of blood T cell repertoires in COVID-19 (dated by TCRdb to 2020 to 2021). To prepare the library, the immunoSEQ multiplex PCR assay was applied. TCRdb's version of the immuneACCESS table is confined to in-frame rearrangements and falls short of the full clone set. An unresolved V gene accounts for under half of the shortfall where checked; the remainder is of unknown origin. In all, the sample holds some 220,000 clones, and approximately 82% of those were seen once. Jointly, the top ten make up about 9.7% of the sample. Sequences were obtained from peripheral blood. Source of these receptors: a man aged 45-60 years with active or convalescent COVID-19.

This clone has only one observation. The chain couples TRBV5-6 to TRBJ2-1, with 7 bases matching TRBD1. V dropped 2 bases and J dropped 2; count of bases not matched to a gene: 4. CDR3 size: 15 residues. The V gene's germline CDR1 is SGHDT and CDR2 YYEEEE. The CDR3, as DNA: TGTGCCAGCAGCTTCCAGGGACAGCCCTACAATGAGCAGTTCTTC. This codes for CASSFQGQPYNEQFF.

This chain joins TRBV20-1 and TRBJ1-4; the match to TRBD1 covers 7 bases. Trimming at V came to 3 bases and at J to 4 bases, leaving 5 bases not matched to a gene. This CDR3 spans 14 amino acids. The germline V gene encodes CDR1 DFQATT and CDR2 SNEGSKA (reference sequence). For the CDR3, the DNA is TGCAGTGCTAGTGGGGGACAGATTAATGAAAAACTGTTTTTT. Its translation is CSASGGQINEKLFF.